This entry features one T cell receptor beta chain sequence. What it binds is unknown. This sample stems from a study of T cell responses to AZD1222 COVID-19 vaccine. This CDR3 has 15 amino acids. From germline, CDR1 is SGHTA and CDR2 FQGNSA. Trimming cost V 3 bases and J 7 bases; bases outside gene matches: 9. Clones were read by immunoSEQ multiplex PCR, and TCRdb kept only the in-frame ones, dropping some. The sample holds more than 110,000 clones, 92% seen once. Points from the study as a whole: The sample set comprised mostly white British donors with more females, and clonal diversity was possibly underestimated.

The input for sequencing was peripheral blood, taken on day 0 of AZD1222 vaccination. The clonotype was recovered from an adult in good health. This rearrangement joins TRBV7-2 to TRBJ1-5, with 7 bases fitting TRBD1. CDR3 protein: CASSFATGERQPQHF. CDR3 coding DNA: TGTGCCAGCAGCTTTGCAACAGGGGAAAGGCAGCCCCAGCATTTT.